Listed below are T cell receptor beta chains from one sample, sequenced in a study of Ad26.COV2.S vaccination and SARS-CoV-2 variants. This table comes from immunoSEQ multiplex PCR, and its TCRdb copy is limited to in-frame clones, with some not included. The sample lists around 400,000 clones; around 90% were seen once. The material sequenced was peripheral blood, taken in a trial of Ad26.COV2.S vaccine versus placebo. The source is a person aged 18 to 59 who received the Ad26.COV2.S COVID-19 vaccine or a placebo. Each CDR3 is given with its conserved first and last residue. Each record gives: D gene, J gene, clone size, V gene, CDR3 protein, CDR3 DNA. The D gene is left open where the match is weak. Size values are once, few and many counts, or a class for expanded clones, and some rows have none.

>-|TRBJ2-7|-|TRBV19
CASSTDSYYEQYF
TGTGCCAGTAGTACGGACAGCTACTACGAGCAGTACTTC
>-|TRBJ2-7|-|TRBV19
CASSIGDRLTYEQYF
TGTGCCAGTAGTATCGGAGATCGACTCACCTACGAGCAGTACTTC
>TRBD2|TRBJ2-1|-|TRBV3-1/TRBV3-2
CASSQEALAGNNEQFF
TGTGCCAGCAGCCAAGAGGCACTAGCGGGGAACAATGAGCAGTTCTTC
>TRBD2|TRBJ2-3|-|TRBV7-6
CASSLLAGGRDTQYF
TGTGCCAGCAGCCTTCTAGCGGGAGGGAGAGATACGCAGTATTTT
>-|TRBJ2-1|few|TRBV12-5
CASGIAESSYNEQFF
TGTGCTAGTGGTATAGCGGAGAGCTCCTACAATGAGCAGTTCTTC
>-|TRBJ2-1|-|TRBV6-5
CASLQGPYYNEQFF
TGTGCCAGCCTCCAGGGGCCCTACTACAATGAGCAGTTCTTC
>-|TRBJ2-1|-|TRBV19
CASSIVGYEQFF
TGTGCCAGTAGTATAGTAGGCTATGAGCAGTTCTTC
>-|TRBJ1-6|-|TRBV6-5
CASSYLDSPLHF
TGTGCCAGCAGTTATTTGGATTCACCCCTCCACTTT
>-|TRBJ2-7|-|TRBV6-2/TRBV6-3
CASSSDSAVVPRYF
TGTGCCAGCAGTTCCGACTCAGCGGTGGTACCACGGTACTTC
>-|TRBJ2-7|once|TRBV12-3/TRBV12-4
CASSKTPYEQYF
TGTGCCAGCAGTAAGACCCCCTACGAGCAGTACTTC
>TRBD1|TRBJ2-3|-|TRBV10-2
CASSEVTKQGVGTDTQYF
TGCGCCAGCAGTGAGGTGACGAAACAGGGGGTAGGGACAGATACGCAGTATTTT
>-|TRBJ2-7|-|TRBV6-2/TRBV6-3
CASSLKHEQYF
TGTGCCAGCAGTTTAAAGCACGAGCAGTACTTC
>-|TRBJ2-7|-|TRBV5-5
CASSFGGGDYEQYF
TGTGCCAGCAGCTTCGGAGGCGGCGACTACGAGCAGTACTTC
>-|TRBJ2-3|-|TRBV29-1
CSVEDSGLLLVRSTDTQYF
TGCAGCGTTGAAGATAGTGGGCTCCTCTTGGTTCGTTCCACAGATACGCAGTATTTT
>-|TRBJ2-1|-|TRBV27
CATRRGGSNYNEQFF
TGTGCCACCCGGAGGGGTGGGAGTAACTACAATGAGCAGTTCTTC
>TRBD2|TRBJ2-2|-|TRBV6-2/TRBV6-3
CASSYFSSGKTGELFF
TGTGCCAGCAGTTACTTTTCTAGCGGGAAGACCGGGGAGCTGTTTTTT
>TRBD2|TRBJ2-1|-|TRBV3-1/TRBV3-2
CASSRLAGGRYNEQFF
TGTGCCAGCAGCCGACTAGCGGGAGGGCGCTACAATGAGCAGTTCTTC